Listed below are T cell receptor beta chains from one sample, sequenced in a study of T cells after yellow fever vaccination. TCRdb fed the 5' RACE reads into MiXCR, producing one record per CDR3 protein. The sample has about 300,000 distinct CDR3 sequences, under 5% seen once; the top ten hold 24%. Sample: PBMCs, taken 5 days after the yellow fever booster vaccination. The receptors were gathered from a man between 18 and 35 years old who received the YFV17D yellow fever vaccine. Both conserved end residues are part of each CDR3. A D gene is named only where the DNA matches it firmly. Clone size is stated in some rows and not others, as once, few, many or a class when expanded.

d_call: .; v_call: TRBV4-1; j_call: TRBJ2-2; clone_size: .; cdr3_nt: TGCGCCAGCAGCCAATTGCCTATCCAGGGTCTGGGCACCGGGGAGCTGTTTTTT; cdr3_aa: CASSQLPIQGLGTGELFF
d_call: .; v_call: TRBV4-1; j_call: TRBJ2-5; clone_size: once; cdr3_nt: TGCGCCAGCCGGGGAAGGTGGCACCGCCTGTACTTC; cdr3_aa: CASRGRWHRLYF
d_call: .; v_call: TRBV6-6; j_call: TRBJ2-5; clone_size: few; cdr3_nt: TGTGCCAGCAGTTACTCAGGAGTGGGCAGGGGCAAGAGAGAGACCCAGTACTTC; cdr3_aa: CASSYSGVGRGKRETQYF
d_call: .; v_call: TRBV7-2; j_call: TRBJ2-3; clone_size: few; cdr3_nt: TGTGCCAGCAGCCCCTTTATGGATACGCAGTATTTT; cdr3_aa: CASSPFMDTQYF
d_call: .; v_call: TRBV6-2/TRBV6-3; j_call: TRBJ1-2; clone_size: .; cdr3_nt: TGTGCCAGCAGCCCGGCGCAGACCTACTATGGCTACACCTTC; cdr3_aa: CASSPAQTYYGYTF
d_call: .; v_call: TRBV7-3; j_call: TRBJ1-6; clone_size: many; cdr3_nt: TGTGCCAGCAGCGCCCGGGACGGATATTCACCCCTCCACTTT; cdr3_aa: CASSARDGYSPLHF
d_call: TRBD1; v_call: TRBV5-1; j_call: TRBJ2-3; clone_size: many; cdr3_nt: TGCGCCAGCAGCTCGGAGGGGGACAGGAGGTCAGATACGCAGTATTTT; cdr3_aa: CASSSEGDRRSDTQYF
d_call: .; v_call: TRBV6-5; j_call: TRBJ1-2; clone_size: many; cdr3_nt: TGTGCCAGCAGGCCGACAGATCACTATGGCTACACCTTC; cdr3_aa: CASRPTDHYGYTF
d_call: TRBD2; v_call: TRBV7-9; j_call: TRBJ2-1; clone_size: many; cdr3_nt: TGTGCCAGCAGCGCCTCGACTAGCGACGAGCAGTTCTTC; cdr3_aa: CASSASTSDEQFF
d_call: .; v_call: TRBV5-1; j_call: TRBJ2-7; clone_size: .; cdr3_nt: TGCGCCAGCAGCTTGGTGGAGGGGGGATACGAGCAGTACTTC; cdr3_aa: CASSLVEGGYEQYF
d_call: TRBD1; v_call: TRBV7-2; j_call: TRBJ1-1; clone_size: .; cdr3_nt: TGTGCCAGCAGCACAAGACAGGGAGGGTTTGAAGCTTTCTTT; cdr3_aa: CASSTRQGGFEAFF
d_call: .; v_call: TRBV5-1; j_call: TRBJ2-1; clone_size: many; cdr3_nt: TGCGCCAGCAGCTTGGACAGTTACAATGAGCAGTTCTTC; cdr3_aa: CASSLDSYNEQFF
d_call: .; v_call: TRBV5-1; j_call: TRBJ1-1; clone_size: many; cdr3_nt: TGCGCCAGCAGCTTTGAACAGGGCGGTTGGAACACTGAAGCTTTCTTT; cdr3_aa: CASSFEQGGWNTEAFF
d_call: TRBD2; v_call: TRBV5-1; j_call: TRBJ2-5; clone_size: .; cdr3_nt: TGCGCCAGCAGCTTGTCTAGCGGGGGCGAGGAGACCCAGTACTTC; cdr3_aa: CASSLSSGGEETQYF
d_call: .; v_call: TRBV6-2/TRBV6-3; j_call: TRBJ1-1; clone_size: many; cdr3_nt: TGTGCCAGCAGTTACAGCCCCGATTACACTGAAGCTTTCTTT; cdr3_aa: CASSYSPDYTEAFF
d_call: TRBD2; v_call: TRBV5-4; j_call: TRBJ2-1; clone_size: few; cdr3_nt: TGTGCCAGCACCTCCGGGGGGGGGTGGACCTACAATGAGCAGTTCTTC; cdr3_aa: CASTSGGGWTYNEQFF
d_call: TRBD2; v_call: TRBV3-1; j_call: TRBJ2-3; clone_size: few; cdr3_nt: TGTGCCAGCAGCCAAGATCAACCTAGCGGGGCCCCCACAGATACGCAGTATTTT; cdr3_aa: CASSQDQPSGAPTDTQYF
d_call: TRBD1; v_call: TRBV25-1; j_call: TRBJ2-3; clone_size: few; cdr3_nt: TGTGCCAGCAGTGATAGACAGGGGGCAGATACGCAGTATTTT; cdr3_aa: CASSDRQGADTQYF
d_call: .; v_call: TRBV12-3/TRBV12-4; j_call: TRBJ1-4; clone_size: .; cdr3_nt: TGTGCCAGCAGTTCGATGGGACTAACCAGTTGGGCAACTAATGAAAAACTGTTTTTT; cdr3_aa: CASSSMGLTSWATNEKLFF
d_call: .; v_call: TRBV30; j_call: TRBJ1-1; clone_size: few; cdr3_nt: TGTGCCTGGAGTGAGTTGACGGGATCAGGAGCTTTCTTT; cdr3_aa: CAWSELTGSGAFF
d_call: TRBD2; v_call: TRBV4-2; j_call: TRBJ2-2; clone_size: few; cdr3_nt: TGTGCCAGCAGCCCCCATTTGACTAGCGGGGGGGCCGGAACCGGGGAGCTGTTTTTT; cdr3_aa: CASSPHLTSGGAGTGELFF
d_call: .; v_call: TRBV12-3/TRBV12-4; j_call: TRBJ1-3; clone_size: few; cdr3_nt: TGTGCCAGCAGCTCTGTCGGAAACACCATATATTTT; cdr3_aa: CASSSVGNTIYF
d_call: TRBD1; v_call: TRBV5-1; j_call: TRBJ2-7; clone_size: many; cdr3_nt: TGCGCCAGCAAGTTGCTCGGGACAGGGAACTACGAGCAGTACTTC; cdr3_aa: CASKLLGTGNYEQYF
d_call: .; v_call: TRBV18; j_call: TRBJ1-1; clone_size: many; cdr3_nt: TGTGCCAGCTCACCGAGACATGGCACTGAAGCTTTCTTT; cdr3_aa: CASSPRHGTEAFF
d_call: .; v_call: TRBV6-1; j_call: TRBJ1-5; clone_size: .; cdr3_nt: TGTGCCAGCAGACTACCCCCCCAGGGGCCGAGCAATCAGCCCCAGCATTTT; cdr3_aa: CASRLPPQGPSNQPQHF
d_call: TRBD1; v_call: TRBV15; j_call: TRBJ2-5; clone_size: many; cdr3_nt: TGTGCCACCAGCAGAGAGCTGACGTTTGAGCCGGGACAGGTTTTTATCGAGACCCAGTACTTC; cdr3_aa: CATSRELTFEPGQVFIETQYF
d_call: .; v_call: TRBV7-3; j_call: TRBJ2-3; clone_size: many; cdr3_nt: TGTGCCAGCAGTTTCACGAGGGGTCCCTCAGATACGCAGTATTTT; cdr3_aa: CASSFTRGPSDTQYF
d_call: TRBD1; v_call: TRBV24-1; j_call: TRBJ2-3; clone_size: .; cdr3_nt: TGTGCCACCAGTGATTTGAGGGACAGTCAAGATACGCAGTATTTT; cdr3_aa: CATSDLRDSQDTQYF
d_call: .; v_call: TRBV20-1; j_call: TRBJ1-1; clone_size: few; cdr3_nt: TGCAGTGCTAGAGGGGTCCCAGACACTGAAGCTTTCTTT; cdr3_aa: CSARGVPDTEAFF
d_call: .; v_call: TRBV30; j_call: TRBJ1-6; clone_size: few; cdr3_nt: TGTGCCTGGAGCCCGAGGGCCCCTACACCCCTCCACTTT; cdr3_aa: CAWSPRAPTPLHF
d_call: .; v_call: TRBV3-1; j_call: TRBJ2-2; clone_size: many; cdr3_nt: TGTGCCAGCAGCCAAGAACGGGACACTCCCGGCACCGGGGAGCTGTTTTTT; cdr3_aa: CASSQERDTPGTGELFF
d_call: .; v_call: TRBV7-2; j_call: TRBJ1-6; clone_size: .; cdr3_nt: TGTGCCAGCAGCTTAGGGTGGGGAGTCGGTGGTAATTCACCCCTCCACTTT; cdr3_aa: CASSLGWGVGGNSPLHF
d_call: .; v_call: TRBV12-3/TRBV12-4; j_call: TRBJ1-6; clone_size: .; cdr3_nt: TGTGCCAGCAGTTTTGGGCGGCGAAAAGCAGATTCACCCCTCCACTTT; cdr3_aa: CASSFGRRKADSPLHF
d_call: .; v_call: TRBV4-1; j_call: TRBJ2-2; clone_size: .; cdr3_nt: TGCGCCAGCAGCCTCTGGGCGGACACCGGGGAGCTGTTTTTT; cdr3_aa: CASSLWADTGELFF
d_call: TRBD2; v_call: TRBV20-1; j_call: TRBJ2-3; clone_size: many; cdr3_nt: TGCAGTGCCGGACTAGCGGGGGGCGGAGATACGCAGTATTTT; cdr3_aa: CSAGLAGGGDTQYF
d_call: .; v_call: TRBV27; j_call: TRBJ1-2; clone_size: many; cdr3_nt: TGTGCCAGCAGTCCGGGACGGTTCTATGGCTACACCTTC; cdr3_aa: CASSPGRFYGYTF
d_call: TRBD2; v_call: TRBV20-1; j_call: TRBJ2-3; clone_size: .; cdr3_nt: TGCAGTGCTAGAGATCCAGCGGGGGACGGGGATACGCATTATTTT; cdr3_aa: CSARDPAGDGDTHYF
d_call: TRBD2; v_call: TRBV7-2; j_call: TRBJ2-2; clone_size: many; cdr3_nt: TGTGCCAGCAGCCTACTAGCGGGGGCCGGGGAGCTGTTTTTT; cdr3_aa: CASSLLAGAGELFF
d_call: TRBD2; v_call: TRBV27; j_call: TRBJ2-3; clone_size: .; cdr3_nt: TGTGCCAAGCCCCACCGTACTAGCGGGGAAACAGATACGCAGTATTTT; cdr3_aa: CAKPHRTSGETDTQYF
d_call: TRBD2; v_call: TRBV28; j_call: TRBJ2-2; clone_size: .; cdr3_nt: TGTGCCAGCAGGGCTCGGGGGGGCCGGGCCGGGGAGCTGTTTTTT; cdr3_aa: CASRARGGRAGELFF
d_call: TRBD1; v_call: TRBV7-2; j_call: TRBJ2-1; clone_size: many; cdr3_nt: TGTGCCAGCGGGGACAGGGGGCAAGAGCAGTTCTTC; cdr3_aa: CASGDRGQEQFF
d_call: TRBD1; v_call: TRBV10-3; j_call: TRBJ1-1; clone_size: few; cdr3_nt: TGTGCCATCCGGGCCCCGACAGGGGTGAACACTGAAGCTTTCTTT; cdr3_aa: CAIRAPTGVNTEAFF
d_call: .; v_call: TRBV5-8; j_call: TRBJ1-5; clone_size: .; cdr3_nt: TGTGCCAGCAGCTTTTTCGGGGGGGGAATTCAGCCCCAGCATTTT; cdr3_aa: CASSFFGGGIQPQHF
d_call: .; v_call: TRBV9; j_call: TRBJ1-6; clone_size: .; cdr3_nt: TGTGCCAGCAGCGTAGCTAGGGAATCACCCCTCCACTTT; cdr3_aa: CASSVARESPLHF
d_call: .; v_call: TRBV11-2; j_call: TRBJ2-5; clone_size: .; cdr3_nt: TGTGCCAGCAGCTCCGGCGTTGCAACTGGGGAGACCCAGTACTTC; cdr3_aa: CASSSGVATGETQYF
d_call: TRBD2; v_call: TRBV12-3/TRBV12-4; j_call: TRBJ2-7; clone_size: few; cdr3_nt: TGTGCCAGCAGTTTTTTAGCGGGGGGGTACGAGCAGTACTTC; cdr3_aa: CASSFLAGGYEQYF
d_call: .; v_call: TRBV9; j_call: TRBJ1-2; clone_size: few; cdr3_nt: TGTGCCAGCAGCGTAGAAAGCGGACTCGGCTACACCTTC; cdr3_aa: CASSVESGLGYTF
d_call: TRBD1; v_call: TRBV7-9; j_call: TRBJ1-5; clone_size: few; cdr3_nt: TGTGCCAGCAACCCAGGGACAGCGCCCAATCAGCCCCAGCATTTT; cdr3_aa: CASNPGTAPNQPQHF
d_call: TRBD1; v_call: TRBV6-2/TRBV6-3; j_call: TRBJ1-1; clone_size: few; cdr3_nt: TGTGCCAGCGAGACAGGGGGGAACACTGAAGCTTTCTTT; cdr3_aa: CASETGGNTEAFF
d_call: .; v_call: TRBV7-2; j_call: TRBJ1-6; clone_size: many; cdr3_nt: TGTGCCAGCAGAGCGCAAGGGTCACCCCTCCACTTT; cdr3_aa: CASRAQGSPLHF
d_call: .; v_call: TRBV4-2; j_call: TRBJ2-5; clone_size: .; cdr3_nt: TGTGCCAGCAGCCAAGATCGACAGTGGGGGAAAGAGACCCAGTACTTC; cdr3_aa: CASSQDRQWGKETQYF
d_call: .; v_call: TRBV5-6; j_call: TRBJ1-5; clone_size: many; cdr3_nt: TGTGCCAGCAGCTATTGGAGGGGAAACAATCAGCCCCAGCATTTT; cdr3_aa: CASSYWRGNNQPQHF